This T cell receptor (beta chain) was identified during a study of vaccination effects on CD4 cells after COVID-19. Study-level points and caveats: Vaccine- and infection-induced clones showed marked clonal contraction late following vaccination.

Under the ViraFEST assay, PBMC were stimulated with viral peptide pools so that antigen-specific CD4+ T cells expanded. Sequencing was performed afterwards. Having been cultured for roughly 9 days, the cells underwent CD4+ T cell isolation. Vaccine recipients, nucleocapsid antibody negative, had no prior SARS-CoV-2 infection. The culture medium for over 1.5 million PBMC per well included about 10 IU/ml IL-2 and about 9.9 ug/ml peptides. Half of the medium was exchanged for IL-2 medium on both days 3 and 7. Data came from immunoSEQ multiplex PCR; TCRdb stores just in-frame clones and leaves some out. The data show under 75,000 clones, over 70% seen once. This clone was observed a handful of times. Its antigen is unidentified. The CDR3 consists of 16 residues. CDR1 SGDLS and CDR2 YYNGEE come from the germline V gene. Between the trimmed V and J ends, which lost 4 bases and 9 bases, there was a span of 23 bases.

This material consisted of CD4+ T cells from PBMCs cultured with SARS-CoV-2 spike peptides, taken before COVID-19 vaccination. This TCR derives from a human donor who received a COVID-19 vaccine. J is TRBJ2-1 and V is TRBV9; D possibly corresponds to TRBD2 (5 bases). The CDR3 DNA reads as TGTGCCAGCAGCCGACTCACCGGGATGCCGATGGGTGAGCAGTTCTTC. This sequence encodes CASSRLTGMPMGEQFF.